This note documents a single TCR beta chain sequence. Authors' data handling: Quantification of nucleated cells was approximated via reference gene primer amplification. The repertoire was sequenced with immunoSEQ multiplex PCR; TCRdb's copy has only in-frame clones and lacks some. Clone size and V and J calls were adopted from that table, with D and trimming inferred from the DNA. The sample has just under 40,000 clones; approximately 94% are singletons. The sample originates from a study of blood T cell repertoires in COVID-19. Across the study: COVID-19 samples collected from the United States, Italy and Spain covered acute and convalescent phases. T cells, B-cell-depleted T cells, or PBMCs supplied cDNA or gDNA.

This CDR3 comprises 13 residues. V lost 3 bases and J 5 bases, leaving 10 bases between the germline ends. Germline-derived CDR1 and CDR2 are SEHNR and FQNEAQ (reference sequence). This TCR was sampled from a human donor with active COVID-19. The donor label of this sample is uncertain. The material sequenced was peripheral blood. The chain has TRBV7-9 and TRBJ2-5; possibly TRBD2 for D (5 bases). CDR3 bases: TGTGCCAGCAGCTTCCGAGGGCTGGAGACCCAGTACTTC. Encoded protein: CASSFRGLETQYF.